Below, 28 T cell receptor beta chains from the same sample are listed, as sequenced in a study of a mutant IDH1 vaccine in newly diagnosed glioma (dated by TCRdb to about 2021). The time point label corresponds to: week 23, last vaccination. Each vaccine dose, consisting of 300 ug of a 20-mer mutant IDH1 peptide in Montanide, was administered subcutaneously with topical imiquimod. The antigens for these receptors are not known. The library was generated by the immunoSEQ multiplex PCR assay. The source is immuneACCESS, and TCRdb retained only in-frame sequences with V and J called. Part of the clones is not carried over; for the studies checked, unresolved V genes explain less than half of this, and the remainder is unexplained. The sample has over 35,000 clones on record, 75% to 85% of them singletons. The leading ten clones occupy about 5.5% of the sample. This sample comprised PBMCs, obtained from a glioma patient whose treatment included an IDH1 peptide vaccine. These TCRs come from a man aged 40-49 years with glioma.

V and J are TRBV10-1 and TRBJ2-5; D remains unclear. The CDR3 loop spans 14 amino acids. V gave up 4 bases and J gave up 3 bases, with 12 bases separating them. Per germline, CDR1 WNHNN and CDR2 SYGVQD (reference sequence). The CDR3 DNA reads TGCGCCAGCAGTGCCGGGCGGCCGGAAGAGACCCAGTACTTC. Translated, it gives CASSAGRPEETQYF.

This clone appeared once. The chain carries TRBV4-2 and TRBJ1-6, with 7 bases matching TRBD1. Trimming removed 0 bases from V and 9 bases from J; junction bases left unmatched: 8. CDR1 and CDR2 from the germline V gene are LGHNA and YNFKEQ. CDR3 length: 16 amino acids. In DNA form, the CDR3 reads TGTGCCAGCAGCCAAGATGCAGGGGGAGATGGTTCACCCCTCCACTTT. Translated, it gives CASSQDAGGDGSPLHF.

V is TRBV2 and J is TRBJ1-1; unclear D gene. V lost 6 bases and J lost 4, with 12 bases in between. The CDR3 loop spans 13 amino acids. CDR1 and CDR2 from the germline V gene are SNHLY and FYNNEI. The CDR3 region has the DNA TGTGCCAGCAGGGAACAGAAAGGCACTGAAGCTTTCTTT. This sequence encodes CASREQKGTEAFF.

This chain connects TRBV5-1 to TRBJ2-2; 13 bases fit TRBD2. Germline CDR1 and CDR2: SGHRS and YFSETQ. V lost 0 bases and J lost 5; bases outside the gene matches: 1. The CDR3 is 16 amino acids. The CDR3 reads CASSLVTSGRTGELFF. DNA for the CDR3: TGCGCCAGCAGCTTGGTGACTAGCGGGAGGACCGGGGAGCTGTTTTTT.

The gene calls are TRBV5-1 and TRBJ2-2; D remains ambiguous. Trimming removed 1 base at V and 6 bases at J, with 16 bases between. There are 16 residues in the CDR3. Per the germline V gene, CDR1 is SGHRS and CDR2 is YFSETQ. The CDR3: CASSLSRKVEPGELFF. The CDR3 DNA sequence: TGCGCCAGCAGCTTGTCGCGGAAAGTAGAGCCCGGGGAGCTGTTTTTT. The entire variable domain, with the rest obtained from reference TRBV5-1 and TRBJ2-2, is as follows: KAGVTQTPRYLIKTRGQQVTLSCSPISGHRSVSWYQQTPGQGLQFLFEYFSETQRNKGNFPGRFSGRQFSNSRSEMNVSTLELGDSALYLCASSLSRKVEPGELFFGEGSRLTVL.

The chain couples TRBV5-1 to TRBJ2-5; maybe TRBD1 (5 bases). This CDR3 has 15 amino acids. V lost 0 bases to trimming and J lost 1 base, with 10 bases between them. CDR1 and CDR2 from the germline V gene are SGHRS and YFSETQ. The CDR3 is CASSLAPTVQETQYF. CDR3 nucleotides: TGCGCCAGCAGCTTGGCCCCGACAGTCCAAGAGACCCAGTACTTC.

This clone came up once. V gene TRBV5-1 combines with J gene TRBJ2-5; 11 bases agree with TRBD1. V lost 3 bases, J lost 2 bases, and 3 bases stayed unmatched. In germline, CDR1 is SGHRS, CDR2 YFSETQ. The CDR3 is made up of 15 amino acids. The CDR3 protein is CASSSGQGAQETQYF. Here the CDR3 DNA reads TGCGCCAGCAGCTCCGGACAGGGGGCGCAAGAGACCCAGTACTTC. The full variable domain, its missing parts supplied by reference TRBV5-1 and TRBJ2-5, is KAGVTQTPRYLIKTRGQQVTLSCSPISGHRSVSWYQQTPGQGLQFLFEYFSETQRNKGNFPGRFSGRQFSNSRSEMNVSTLELGDSALYLCASSSGQGAQETQYFGPGTRLLVL.

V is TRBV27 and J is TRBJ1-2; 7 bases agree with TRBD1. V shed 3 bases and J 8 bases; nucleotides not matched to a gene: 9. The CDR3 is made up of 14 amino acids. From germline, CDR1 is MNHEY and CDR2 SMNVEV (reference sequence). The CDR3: CASSLEEGAGGYTF. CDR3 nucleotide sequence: TGTGCCAGCAGTTTGGAGGAGGGGGCGGGCGGCTACACCTTC.

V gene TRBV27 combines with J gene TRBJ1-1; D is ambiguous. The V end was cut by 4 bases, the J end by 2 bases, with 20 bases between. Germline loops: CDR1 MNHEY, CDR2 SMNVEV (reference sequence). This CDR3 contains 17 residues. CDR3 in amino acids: CASSSMAILIPNTEAFF. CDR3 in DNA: TGTGCCAGCAGTTCAATGGCTATCCTCATCCCCAACACTGAAGCTTTCTTT.

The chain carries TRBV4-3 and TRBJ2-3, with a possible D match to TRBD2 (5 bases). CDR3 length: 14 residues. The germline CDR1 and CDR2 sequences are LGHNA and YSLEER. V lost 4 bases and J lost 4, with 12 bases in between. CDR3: CASSPEHGADTQYF. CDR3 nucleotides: TGCGCCAGCAGCCCTGAGCACGGGGCAGATACGCAGTATTTT.

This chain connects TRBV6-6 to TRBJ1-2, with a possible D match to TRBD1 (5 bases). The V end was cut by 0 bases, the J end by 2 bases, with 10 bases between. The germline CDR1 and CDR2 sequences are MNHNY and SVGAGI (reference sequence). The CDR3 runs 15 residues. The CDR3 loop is CASSYSVGPNYGYTF. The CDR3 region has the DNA TGTGCCAGCAGTTACTCGGTGGGACCGAACTATGGCTACACCTTC.

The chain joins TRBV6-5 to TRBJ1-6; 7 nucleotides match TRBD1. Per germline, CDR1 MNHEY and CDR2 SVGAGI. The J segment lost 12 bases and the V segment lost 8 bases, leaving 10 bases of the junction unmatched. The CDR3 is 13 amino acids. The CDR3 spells CASRLGTAGPLHF. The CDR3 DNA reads TGTGCCAGCCGCCTTGGGACAGCCGGACCCCTCCACTTT.

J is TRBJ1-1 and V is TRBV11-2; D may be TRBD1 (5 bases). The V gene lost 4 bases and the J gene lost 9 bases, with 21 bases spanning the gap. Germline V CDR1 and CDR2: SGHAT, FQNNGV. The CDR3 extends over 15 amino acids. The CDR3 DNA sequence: TGTGCCAGCAGCTCGTATAGACGAAGACAGACACAAGCTTTCTTT. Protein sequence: CASSSYRRRQTQAFF.

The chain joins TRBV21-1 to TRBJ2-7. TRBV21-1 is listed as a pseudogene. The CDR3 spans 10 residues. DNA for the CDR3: TGTGCCAGCAGCATTCTGGGTCTGTACTTC. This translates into CASSILGLYF.

CDR3 coding DNA: TGTGCCACCAGCGCAAGGGGAGCAGGAGATACGCAGTATTTT. The encoded protein is CATSARGAGDTQYF. The rearrangement uses TRBV15 and TRBJ2-3; D assignment may be TRBD1 or TRBD2 (5 bases each). This CDR3 contains 14 residues. Germline loops: CDR1 LNHNV, CDR2 YYDKDF (reference sequence). V shed 5 bases and J shed 5 bases, with 14 bases lying between them.

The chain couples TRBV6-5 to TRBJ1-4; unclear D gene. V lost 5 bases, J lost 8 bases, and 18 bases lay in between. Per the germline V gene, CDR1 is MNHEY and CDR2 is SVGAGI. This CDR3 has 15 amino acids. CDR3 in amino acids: CASSPGPGVLEKLFF. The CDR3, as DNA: TGTGCCAGCAGTCCCGGGCCCGGGGTATTAGAAAAACTGTTTTTT.

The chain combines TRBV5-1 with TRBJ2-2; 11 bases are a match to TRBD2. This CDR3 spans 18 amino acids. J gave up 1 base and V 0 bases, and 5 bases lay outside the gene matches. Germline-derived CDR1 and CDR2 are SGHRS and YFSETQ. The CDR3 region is CASSLGLAGILNTGELFF. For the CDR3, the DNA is TGCGCCAGCAGCTTGGGACTAGCGGGAATACTGAACACCGGGGAGCTGTTTTTT.

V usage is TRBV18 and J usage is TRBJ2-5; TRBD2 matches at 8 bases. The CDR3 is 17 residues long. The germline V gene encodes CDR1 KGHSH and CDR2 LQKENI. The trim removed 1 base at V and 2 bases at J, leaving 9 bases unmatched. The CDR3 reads CASSPRRVAGSQETQYF. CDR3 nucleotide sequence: TGTGCCAGCTCACCACGGCGAGTAGCGGGATCTCAAGAGACCCAGTACTTC.

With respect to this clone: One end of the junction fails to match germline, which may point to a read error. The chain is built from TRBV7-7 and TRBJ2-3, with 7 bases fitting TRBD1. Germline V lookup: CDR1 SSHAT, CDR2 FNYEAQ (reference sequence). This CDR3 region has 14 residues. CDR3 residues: CASSQGTAADTQYF. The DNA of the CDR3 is TGTGCTAGCAGCCAGGGGACAGCAGCAGATACGCAGTATTTT.

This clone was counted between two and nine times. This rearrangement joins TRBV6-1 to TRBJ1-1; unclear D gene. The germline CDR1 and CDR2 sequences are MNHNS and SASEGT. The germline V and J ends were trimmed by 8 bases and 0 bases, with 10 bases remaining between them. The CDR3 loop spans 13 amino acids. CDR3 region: CASGNSMNTEAFF. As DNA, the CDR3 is TGTGCCAGCGGGAACAGCATGAACACTGAAGCTTTCTTT.

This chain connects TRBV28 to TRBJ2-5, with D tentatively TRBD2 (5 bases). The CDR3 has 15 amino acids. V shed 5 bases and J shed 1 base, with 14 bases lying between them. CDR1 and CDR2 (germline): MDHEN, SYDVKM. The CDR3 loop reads CASSPPRSGQETQYF. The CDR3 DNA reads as TGTGCCAGCAGTCCTCCGAGGAGCGGCCAAGAGACCCAGTACTTC.

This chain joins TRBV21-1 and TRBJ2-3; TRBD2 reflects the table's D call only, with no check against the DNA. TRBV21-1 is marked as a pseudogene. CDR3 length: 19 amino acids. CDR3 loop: CASSRRIGLADHSTDTQYF. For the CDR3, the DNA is TGTGCCAGCAGCAGACGAATAGGACTAGCGGATCATAGCACAGATACGCAGTATTTT.

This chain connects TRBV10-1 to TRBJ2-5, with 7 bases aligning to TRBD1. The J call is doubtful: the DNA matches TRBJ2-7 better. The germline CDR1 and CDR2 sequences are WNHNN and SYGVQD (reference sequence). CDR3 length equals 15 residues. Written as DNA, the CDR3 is TGCGCCAGCAGTGAGTCCGGTGACAGGGCCTACGAGCAGTACTTC. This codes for CASSESGDRAYEQYF.

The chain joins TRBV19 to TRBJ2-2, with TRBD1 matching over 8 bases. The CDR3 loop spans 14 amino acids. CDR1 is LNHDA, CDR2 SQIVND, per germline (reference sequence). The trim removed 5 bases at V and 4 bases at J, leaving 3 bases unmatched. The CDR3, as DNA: TGTGCCAGTAGTGGCGGGACAGGCACCGGGGAGCTGTTTTTT. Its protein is CASSGGTGTGELFF.

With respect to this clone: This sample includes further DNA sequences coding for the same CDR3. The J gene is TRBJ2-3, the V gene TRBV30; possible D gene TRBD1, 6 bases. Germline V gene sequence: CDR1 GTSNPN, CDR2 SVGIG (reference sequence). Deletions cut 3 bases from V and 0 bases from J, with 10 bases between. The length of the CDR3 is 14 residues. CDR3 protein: CAWRGDRSTDTQYF. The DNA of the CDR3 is TGTGCCTGGAGGGGAGACAGGAGCACAGATACGCAGTATTTT.

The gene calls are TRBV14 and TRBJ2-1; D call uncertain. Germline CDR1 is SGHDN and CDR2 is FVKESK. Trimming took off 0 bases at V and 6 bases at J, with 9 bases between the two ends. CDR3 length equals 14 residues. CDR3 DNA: TGTGCCAGCAGCCAAGATTTTCGGACCAATGAGCAGTTCTTC. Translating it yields CASSQDFRTNEQFF.

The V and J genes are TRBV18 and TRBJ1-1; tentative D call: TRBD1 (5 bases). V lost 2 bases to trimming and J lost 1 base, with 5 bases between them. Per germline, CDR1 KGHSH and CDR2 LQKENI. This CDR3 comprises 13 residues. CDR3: CASSPGANTEAFF. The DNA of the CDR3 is TGTGCCAGCTCACCAGGGGCGAACACTGAAGCTTTCTTT.

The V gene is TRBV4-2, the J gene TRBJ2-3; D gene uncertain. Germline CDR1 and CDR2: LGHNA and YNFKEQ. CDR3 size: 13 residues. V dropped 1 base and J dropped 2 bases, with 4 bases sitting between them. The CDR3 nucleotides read TGTGCCAGCAGCCAAGGGCCCACAGATACGCAGTATTTT. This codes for CASSQGPTDTQYF.